Shown below are 30 T cell receptor beta chains from a single sample sequenced in a study of CXCR3-negative and CXCR3-positive naive CD8 T cells. Preparation of TRB cDNA libraries relied on 5' RACE carrying UMI labels. TCRdb processed the 5' RACE reads again and assigns one entry to each CDR3 protein, with no DNA. This sample contains about 40,000 distinct CDR3 sequences. Sequenced sample: naive CXCR3- CD8+ T cells from blood. Subset described: CD45RO-CCR7+CD27+CD95- naive CD8+ T cells lacking CXCR3 (TNR3-). These receptors all come from a human donor in good health. Some clones in this sample may be carry-over from other donors' samples.

The J gene is TRBJ1-2, the V gene TRBV29-1; TCRdb's D gene call, TRBD1, goes unchecked for lack of DNA. Per the germline V gene, CDR1 is SQVTM and CDR2 is ANQGSEA. The CDR3 runs to 13 residues. The CDR3 loop reads CSVDDRVGAGYTF.

The chain has TRBV19 and TRBJ2-7. Germline loops: CDR1 LNHDA, CDR2 SQIVND (reference sequence). The CDR3 runs to 13 residues. The CDR3: CASSIDTDYEQYF.

The rearrangement links TRBV7-2 to TRBJ2-3. This CDR3 comprises 14 residues. CDR1 and CDR2 from the germline V gene are SGHTA and FQGNSA. Here the CDR3 reads CASSLVDDTDTQYF.

This clonotype registers medium-sized by frequency. The rearrangement joins TRBV7-8 to TRBJ2-7; with no DNA, the TCRdb D assignment of TRBD2 cannot be verified. Germline V gene lookup returns CDR1 SGHVS and CDR2 FQNEAQ. The CDR3 runs 15 residues. This CDR3 reads CASSLASGGHYEQYF.

This chain links TRBV28 with TRBJ2-1. Germline values: CDR1 MDHEN, CDR2 SYDVKM. The CDR3 has 11 residues. CDR3 loop: CASSFRNEQFF.

J is TRBJ2-7 and V is TRBV7-6; lacking DNA, the TRBD1 call made by TCRdb goes unchecked. The CDR3 consists of 15 residues. Germline CDR1 and CDR2: SGHVS and FNYEAQ. The CDR3 spells CASSLGTGRTYEQYF.

V and J are TRBV9 and TRBJ1-3. This CDR3 comprises 15 residues. The germline CDR1 and CDR2 sequences are SGDLS and YYNGEE. This CDR3 reads CASSGSGNSGNTIYF.

The V call is TRBV30, the J call TRBJ1-1; TCRdb picks TRBD1, but there is no DNA to check that call. CDR3 length: 15 amino acids. Per the germline V gene, CDR1 is GTSNPN and CDR2 is SVGIG (reference sequence). CDR3: CAWIKGRSGNTEAFF.

The chain couples TRBV12-5 to TRBJ2-7; absent DNA, TCRdb's TRBD1 call cannot be checked. The germline CDR1 and CDR2 sequences are LGHNT and FRNRAP. The CDR3 consists of 13 residues. CDR3: CASGRDRDNEQYF.

The chain employs TRBV6-2 or TRBV6-3 and TRBJ1-1. The CDR3 has 14 residues. The germline CDR1 and CDR2 sequences are MNHEY and SVGEGT. The CDR3 loop is CASSYSGVTTEAFF.

J is TRBJ2-4 and V is TRBV7-9; TCRdb reports TRBD1, a call that lacks DNA to check it against. The CDR3 extends over 14 amino acids. CDR1 and CDR2 (germline): SEHNR, FQNEAQ (reference sequence). CDR3 loop: CASSLTGTGSVQYF.

The V and J genes are TRBV29-1 and TRBJ2-6. Germline lookup yields CDR1 SQVTM and CDR2 ANQGSEA. The CDR3 extends over 14 amino acids. The CDR3 loop is CSVMGPSGANVLTF.

The V gene is TRBV29-1, the J gene TRBJ2-1. The CDR3 is 15 amino acids. Germline lookup yields CDR1 SQVTM and CDR2 ANQGSEA. CDR3: CSVEDHDEIYNEQFF.

The V call is TRBV29-1, the J call TRBJ2-2; there is no DNA to check the TCRdb D call of TRBD2. Germline V gene lookup returns CDR1 SQVTM and CDR2 ANQGSEA. CDR3 length equals 16 residues. CDR3 residues: CSVLERGGRDTWELFF.

Considering frequency, this clonotype is medium-sized. The rearrangement uses TRBV29-1 and TRBJ1-2; the TCRdb call, TRBD1, lacks DNA for checking. CDR3 size: 16 residues. Germline CDR1 reads SQVTM; CDR2 reads ANQGSEA. The CDR3 loop is CSVALPRGTGTNGYTF.

The V gene is TRBV20-1, the J gene TRBJ2-1; TCRdb's D call of TRBD2 is untestable without DNA. The germline gives CDR1 DFQATT, CDR2 SNEGSKA (reference sequence). CDR3 size: 16 residues. The CDR3 here is CSATPSFLGGGDEQFF.

This chain joins TRBV18 and TRBJ2-3; TCRdb's D call, TRBD1, is unchecked because there is no DNA. Germline V CDR1 and CDR2: KGHSH, LQKENI. The CDR3 length is 17 residues. The chain's CDR3 is CASSPRSRGRGTDTQYF.

The chain carries TRBV19 and TRBJ2-7; without DNA, the TCRdb call of TRBD1 cannot be checked. This CDR3 comprises 12 residues. Germline CDR1 is LNHDA and CDR2 is SQIVND (reference sequence). The CDR3 region is CASTGTAYEQYF.

The chain recombines TRBV6-5 with TRBJ2-1. This CDR3 region has 11 residues. CDR1 is MNHEY and CDR2 is SVGAGI in the germline V gene. The CDR3 protein is CASSSNNEQFF.

V usage is TRBV29-1 and J usage is TRBJ2-1; TCRdb picks TRBD1, but there is no DNA to check that call. Per germline, CDR1 SQVTM and CDR2 ANQGSEA. The length of the CDR3 is 14 residues. This chain's CDR3 is CSVAGTGFTNEQFF.

This chain connects TRBV11-1 to TRBJ2-7; lacking DNA, the TRBD1 call made by TCRdb goes unchecked. CDR1 is SGHAT and CDR2 is FQDESV in the germline V gene (reference sequence). The CDR3 consists of 15 residues. The CDR3 spells CASSDNRGSLYEQYF.

The CDR3 loop reads CASSLGYGTEAFF. This chain joins TRBV7-3 and TRBJ1-1. This CDR3 is built from 13 residues. Looked up from germline, CDR1 is SGHTA and CDR2 is FQGTGA.

This chain links TRBV4-2 with TRBJ1-1. Germline loops: CDR1 LGHNA, CDR2 YNFKEQ. The CDR3 spans 14 residues. CDR3 loop: CASSPISGNTEAFF.

The rearrangement uses TRBV14 and TRBJ1-2; TCRdb picks TRBD1, but there is no DNA to check that call. The germline V gene encodes CDR1 SGHDN and CDR2 FVKESK. The CDR3 is 16 amino acids. The CDR3 is CASSQDPFPGAYGYTF.

The chain combines TRBV15 with TRBJ2-3; no DNA is available, so the TRBD1 call from TCRdb remains unchecked. Germline-derived CDR1 and CDR2 are LNHNV and YYDKDF (reference sequence). The CDR3 has 15 residues. CDR3: CATSREPGGTDTQYF.

V usage is TRBV2 and J usage is TRBJ2-3; with no DNA, the TCRdb D assignment of TRBD1 cannot be verified. This CDR3 region has 14 residues. Germline V gene lookup returns CDR1 SNHLY and CDR2 FYNNEI. The CDR3 sequence: CASIERGRADTQYF.

The rearrangement joins TRBV18 to TRBJ2-7; there is no DNA to check the TCRdb D call of TRBD1. Germline lookup yields CDR1 KGHSH and CDR2 LQKENI. CDR3 length equals 15 residues. CDR3 region: CASSPDRIGADEQYF.

J is TRBJ1-1 and V is TRBV7-3; TCRdb designates TRBD1, a call that cannot be tested without DNA. CDR3 length: 14 amino acids. Germline lookup yields CDR1 SGHTA and CDR2 FQGTGA. CDR3 in amino acids: CASSLIAGQGEAFF.

This chain links TRBV5-1 with TRBJ1-1. Per the germline V gene, CDR1 is SGHRS and CDR2 is YFSETQ. The CDR3 sequence is 14 residues long. The CDR3 region is CASSLFAGGVEAFF.

V gene TRBV29-1 combines with J gene TRBJ2-7; TCRdb reports TRBD2, a call that lacks DNA to check it against. The CDR3 contains 13 residues. Germline assignment: CDR1 SQVTM and CDR2 ANQGSEA. This CDR3 is CSVSGTSAYEQYF.